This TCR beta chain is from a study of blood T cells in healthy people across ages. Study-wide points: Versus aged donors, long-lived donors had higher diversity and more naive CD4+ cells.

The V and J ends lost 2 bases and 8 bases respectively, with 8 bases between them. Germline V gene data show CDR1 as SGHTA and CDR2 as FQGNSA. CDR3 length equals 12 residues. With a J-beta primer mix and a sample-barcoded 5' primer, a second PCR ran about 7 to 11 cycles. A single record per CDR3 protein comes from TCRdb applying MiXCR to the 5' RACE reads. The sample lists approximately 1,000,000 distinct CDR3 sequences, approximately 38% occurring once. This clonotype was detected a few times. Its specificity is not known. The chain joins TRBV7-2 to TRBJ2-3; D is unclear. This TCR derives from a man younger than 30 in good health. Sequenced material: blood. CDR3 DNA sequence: TGTGCCAGCAGCTTAAAGGCACGTACGCAGTATTTT. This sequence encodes CASSLKARTQYF.